Below are 7 T cell receptor beta chains sequenced from a single sample in a study of regulatory and conventional T cells in RAG deficiency. Measured with immunoSEQ multiplex PCR; TCRdb has only the in-frame clones, and not every one. The data show 30,000 to 40,000 clones, about 76% seen once. The sorted conventional CD4+ T cells were CD25-low and CD127-high, with genomic DNA sequenced. This sample was also put to use in a study of regulatory T cells. As reported in that work: Amplification used 52 TRBV primers and 13 TRBJ primers.

Sequencing used CD4+ effector T cells sorted from blood. Receptors originate from a human donor in good health.

V and J are TRBV18 and TRBJ1-2; 8 bases agree with TRBD1. Germline CDR1 KGHSH, CDR2 LQKENI. V dropped 3 bases and J dropped 2; count of bases not matched to a gene: 2. This CDR3 comprises 14 residues. The CDR3 nucleotides are TGTGCCAGCTCACCCGGGACAGGAAACTATGGCTACACCTTC. Amino acid sequence: CASSPGTGNYGYTF.

In this sample, this clone turned up a few times. The chain links TRBV9 to TRBJ1-3; D is ambiguous. Germline V gene data show CDR1 as SGDLS and CDR2 as YYNGEE. Trimming removed 0 bases at V and 2 bases at J, with 6 bases between. The CDR3 has 14 residues. The CDR3 sequence is CASSVGGAGNTIYF. DNA for the CDR3: TGTGCCAGCAGCGTAGGTGGAGCTGGAAACACCATATATTTT.

The chain joins TRBV2 to TRBJ2-1, with TRBD2 matching 9 bases. This CDR3 is built from 15 residues. Germline values: CDR1 SNHLY, CDR2 FYNNEI. The V gene end was trimmed by 6 bases and the J gene end by 7 bases; junction bases not matched to a gene: 10. The DNA for the CDR3 is TGTGCCAGCAGCGGTAGCGGGGGTGGGAAAAATGAGCAGTTCTTC. This codes for CASSGSGGGKNEQFF. The variable domain in full, with the rest retrieved from reference TRBV2 and TRBJ2-1, is EPEVTQTPSHQVTQMGQEVILRCVPISNHLYFYWYRQILGQKVEFLVSFYNNEISEKSEIFDDQFSVERPDGSNFTLKIRSTKLEDSAMYFCASSGSGGGKNEQFFGPGTRLTVL.

This chain links TRBV9 with TRBJ2-1; 8 nucleotides line up with TRBD2. CDR3 size: 15 residues. V lost 4 bases to trimming and J lost 5 bases; unmatched junction nucleotides: 8. From germline, CDR1 is SGDLS and CDR2 YYNGEE. CDR3 DNA: TGTGCCAGCAGCATCGGGGGGGCCGTCGACAATGAGCAGTTCTTC. This translates into CASSIGGAVDNEQFF. Variable domain in full (rest from reference TRBV9 and TRBJ2-1): DSGVTQTPKHLITATGQRVTLRCSPRSGDLSVYWYQQSLDQGLQFLIQYYNGEERAKGNILERFSAQQFPDLHSELNLSSLELGDSALYFCASSIGGAVDNEQFFGPGTRLTVL.

The chain recombines TRBV5-1 with TRBJ2-5, with TRBD1 matching over 8 bases. Unmatched junction bases numbered 8, after V lost 0 bases and J lost 1 base. Germline CDR1 SGHRS, CDR2 YFSETQ. The CDR3 consists of 17 residues. CDR3 amino acids: CASSLGPNRGTQETQYF. CDR3 nucleotides: TGCGCCAGCAGCTTGGGGCCCAACAGGGGGACCCAAGAGACCCAGTACTTC.

This chain joins TRBV2 and TRBJ2-3, with 11 bases matching TRBD1. The CDR3 loop spans 14 amino acids. J was trimmed by 6 bases and V by 5 bases; bases with no gene match: 4. CDR1 and CDR2 (germline): SNHLY, FYNNEI. This chain's CDR3 is CASSPDRGQDTQYF. CDR3 nucleotide sequence: TGTGCCAGCAGTCCGGACAGGGGGCAGGATACGCAGTATTTT.

The V call is TRBV18, the J call TRBJ2-7, with 8 bases aligning to TRBD1. V lost 5 bases, J lost 2 bases, and 14 bases stayed unmatched. From germline, CDR1 is KGHSH and CDR2 LQKENI. The CDR3 runs to 17 residues. As DNA, the CDR3 is TGTGCCAGCTCAAAAAATCAGGGGGCCAATCTCCCCTACGAGCAGTACTTC. Residues: CASSKNQGANLPYEQYF.